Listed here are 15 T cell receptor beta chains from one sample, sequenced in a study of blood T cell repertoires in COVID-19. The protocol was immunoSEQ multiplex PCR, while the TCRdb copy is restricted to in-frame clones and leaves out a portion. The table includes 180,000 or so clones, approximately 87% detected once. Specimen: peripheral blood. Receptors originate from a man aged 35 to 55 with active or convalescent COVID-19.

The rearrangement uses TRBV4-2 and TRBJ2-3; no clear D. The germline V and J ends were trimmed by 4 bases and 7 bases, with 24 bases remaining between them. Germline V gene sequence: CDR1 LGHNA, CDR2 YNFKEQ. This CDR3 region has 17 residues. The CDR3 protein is CASSPGGGGKWVYTQYF. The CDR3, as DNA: TGTGCCAGCAGCCCTGGCGGCGGCGGCAAATGGGTTTATACGCAGTATTTT.

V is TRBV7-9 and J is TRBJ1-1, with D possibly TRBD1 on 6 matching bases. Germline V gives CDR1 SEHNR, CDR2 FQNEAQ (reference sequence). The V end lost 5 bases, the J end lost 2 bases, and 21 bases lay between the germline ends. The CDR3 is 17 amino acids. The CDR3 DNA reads TGTGCCAGCAGCCCAGGGTGGGGGCCGCCTGTTAACACTGAAGCTTTCTTT. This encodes CASSPGWGPPVNTEAFF.

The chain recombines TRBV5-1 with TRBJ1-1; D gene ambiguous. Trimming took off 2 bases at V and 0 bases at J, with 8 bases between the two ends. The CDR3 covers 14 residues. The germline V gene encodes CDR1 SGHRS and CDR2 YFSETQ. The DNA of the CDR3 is TGCGCCAGCAGCTTTGGAGGGTTGAACACTGAAGCTTTCTTT. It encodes CASSFGGLNTEAFF.

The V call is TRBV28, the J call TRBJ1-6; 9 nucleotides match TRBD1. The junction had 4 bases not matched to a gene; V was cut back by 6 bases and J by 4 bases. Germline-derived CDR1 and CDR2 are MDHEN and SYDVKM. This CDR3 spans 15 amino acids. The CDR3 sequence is CASRTGTGYNSPLHF. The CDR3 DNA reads TGTGCCAGCAGGACAGGGACAGGGTATAATTCACCCCTCCACTTT.

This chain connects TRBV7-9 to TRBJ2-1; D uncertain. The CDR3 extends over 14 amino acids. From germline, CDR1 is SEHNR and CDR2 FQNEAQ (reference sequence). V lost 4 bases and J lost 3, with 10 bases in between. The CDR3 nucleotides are TGTGCCAGCAGCTCCTCCGACAACTACAATGAGCAGTTCTTC. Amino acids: CASSSSDNYNEQFF.

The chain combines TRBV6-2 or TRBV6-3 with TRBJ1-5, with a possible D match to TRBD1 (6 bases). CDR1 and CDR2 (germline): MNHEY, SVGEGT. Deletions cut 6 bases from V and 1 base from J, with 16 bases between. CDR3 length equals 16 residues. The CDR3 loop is CASSNYRGASNQPQHF. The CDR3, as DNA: TGTGCCAGCAGCAACTACCGGGGGGCAAGCAATCAGCCCCAGCATTTT.

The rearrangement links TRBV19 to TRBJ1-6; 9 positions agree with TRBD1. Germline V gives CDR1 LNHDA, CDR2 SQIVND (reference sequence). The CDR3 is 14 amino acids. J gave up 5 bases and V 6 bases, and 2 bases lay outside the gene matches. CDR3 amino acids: CASRTGGDNSPLHF. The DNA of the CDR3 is TGTGCCAGTAGGACAGGGGGTGATAATTCACCCCTCCACTTT.

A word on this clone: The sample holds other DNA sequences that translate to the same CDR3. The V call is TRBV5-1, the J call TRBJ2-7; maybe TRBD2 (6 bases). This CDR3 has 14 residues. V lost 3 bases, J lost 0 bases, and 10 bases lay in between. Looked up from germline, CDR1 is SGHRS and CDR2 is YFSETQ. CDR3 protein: CASSSGTGSYEQYF. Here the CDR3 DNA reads TGCGCCAGCAGCTCCGGGACTGGCTCCTACGAGCAGTACTTC. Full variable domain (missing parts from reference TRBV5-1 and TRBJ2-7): KAGVTQTPRYLIKTRGQQVTLSCSPISGHRSVSWYQQTPGQGLQFLFEYFSETQRNKGNFPGRFSGRQFSNSRSEMNVSTLELGDSALYLCASSSGTGSYEQYFGPGTRLTVT.

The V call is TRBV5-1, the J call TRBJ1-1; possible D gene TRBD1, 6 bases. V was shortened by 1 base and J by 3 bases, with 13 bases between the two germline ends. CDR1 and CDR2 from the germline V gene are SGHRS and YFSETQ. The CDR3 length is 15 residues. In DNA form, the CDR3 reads TGCGCCAGCAGCTTGCTGTGGGCAGGGGACACTGAAGCTTTCTTT. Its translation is CASSLLWAGDTEAFF.

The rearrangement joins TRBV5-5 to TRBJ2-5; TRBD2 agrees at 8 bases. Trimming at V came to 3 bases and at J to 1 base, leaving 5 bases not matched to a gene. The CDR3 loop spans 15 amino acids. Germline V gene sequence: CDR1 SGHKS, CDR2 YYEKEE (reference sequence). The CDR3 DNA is TGTGCCAGCAGCTGGAGCGGGGGCCTCCAAGAGACCCAGTACTTC. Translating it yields CASSWSGGLQETQYF.

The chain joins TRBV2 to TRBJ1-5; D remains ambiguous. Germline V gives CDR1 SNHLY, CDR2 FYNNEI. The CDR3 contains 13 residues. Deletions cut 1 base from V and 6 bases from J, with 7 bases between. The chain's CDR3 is CASSEGAIQPQHF. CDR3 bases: TGTGCCAGCAGTGAAGGAGCCATTCAGCCCCAGCATTTT.

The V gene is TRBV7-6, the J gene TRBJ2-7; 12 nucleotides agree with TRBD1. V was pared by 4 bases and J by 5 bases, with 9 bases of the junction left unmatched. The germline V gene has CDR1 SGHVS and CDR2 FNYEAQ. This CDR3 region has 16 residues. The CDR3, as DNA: TGTGCCAGCAGCTCAACTCCGGGACAGGGGGCCGACGAGCAGTACTTC. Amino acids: CASSSTPGQGADEQYF.

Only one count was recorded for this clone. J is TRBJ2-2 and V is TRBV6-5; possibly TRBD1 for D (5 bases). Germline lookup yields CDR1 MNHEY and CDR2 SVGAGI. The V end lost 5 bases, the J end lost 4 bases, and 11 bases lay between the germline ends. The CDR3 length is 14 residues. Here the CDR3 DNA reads TGTGCCAGCAGTCCGCGACAGAGCACCGGGGAGCTGTTTTTT. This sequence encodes CASSPRQSTGELFF.

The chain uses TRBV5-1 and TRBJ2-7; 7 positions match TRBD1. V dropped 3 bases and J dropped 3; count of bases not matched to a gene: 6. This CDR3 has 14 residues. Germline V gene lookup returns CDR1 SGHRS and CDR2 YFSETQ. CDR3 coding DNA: TGCGCCAGCAGCTCCTATCAGGGGGACTACGAGCAGTACTTC. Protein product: CASSSYQGDYEQYF.

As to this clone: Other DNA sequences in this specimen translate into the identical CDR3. CDR3 sequence: CASSSSGGASADTQYF. The DNA for the CDR3 is TGCGCCAGCAGCTCTAGCGGGGGGGCGTCGGCAGATACGCAGTATTTT. The gene calls are TRBV5-1 and TRBJ2-3; 12 bases are a match to TRBD2. The CDR3 covers 16 residues. Germline CDR1 and CDR2: SGHRS and YFSETQ. Germline trimming cut 3 bases from V and 4 bases from J; bases unmatched to any gene: 6.